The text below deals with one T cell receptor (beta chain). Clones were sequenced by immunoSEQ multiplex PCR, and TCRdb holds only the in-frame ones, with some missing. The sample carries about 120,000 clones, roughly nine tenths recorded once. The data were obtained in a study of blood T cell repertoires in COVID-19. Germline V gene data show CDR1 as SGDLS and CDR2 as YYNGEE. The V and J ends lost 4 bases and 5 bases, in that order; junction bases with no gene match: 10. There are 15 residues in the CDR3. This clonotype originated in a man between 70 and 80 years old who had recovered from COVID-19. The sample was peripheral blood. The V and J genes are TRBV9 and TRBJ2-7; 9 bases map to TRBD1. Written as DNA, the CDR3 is TGTGCCAGCAGCAAAGCCCGGGACAGGGACGACGAGCAGTACTTC. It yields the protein CASSKARDRDDEQYF.